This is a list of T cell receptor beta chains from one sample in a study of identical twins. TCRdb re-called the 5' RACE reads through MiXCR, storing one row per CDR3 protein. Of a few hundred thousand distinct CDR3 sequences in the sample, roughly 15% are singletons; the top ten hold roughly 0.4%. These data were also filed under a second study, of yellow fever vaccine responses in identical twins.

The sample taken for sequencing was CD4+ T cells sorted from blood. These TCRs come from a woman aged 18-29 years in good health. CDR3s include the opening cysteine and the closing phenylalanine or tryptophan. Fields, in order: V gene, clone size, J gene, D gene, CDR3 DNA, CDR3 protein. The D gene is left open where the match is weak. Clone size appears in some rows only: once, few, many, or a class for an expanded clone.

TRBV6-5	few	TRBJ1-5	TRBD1	TGTGCCAGCAGTTACAGGGGGCGCAGGAATCAGCCCCAGCATTTT	CASSYRGRRNQPQHF
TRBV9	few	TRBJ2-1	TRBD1	TGTGCCAGCAGCGTGGGACAGGAACCGCTCTACAATGAGCAGTTCTTC	CASSVGQEPLYNEQFF
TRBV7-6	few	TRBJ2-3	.	TGTGCCAGCAGCTTACTTAGGACTACCACAGATACGCAGTATTTT	CASSLLRTTTDTQYF
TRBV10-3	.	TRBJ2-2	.	TGTGCCATCAGTCCCGCGGGCGGGGAGCTGTTTTTT	CAISPAGGELFF
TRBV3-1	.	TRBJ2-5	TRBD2	TGTGCCAGCACCATGACCCGTCCGGGACTAGGCGTGGAGACCCAGTACTTC	CASTMTRPGLGVETQYF
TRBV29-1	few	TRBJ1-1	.	TGCAGCGTTGTAGGAGACAGCCACACTGAAGCTTTCTTT	CSVVGDSHTEAFF
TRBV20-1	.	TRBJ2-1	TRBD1	TGCAGTGCTAGGGGTACCGCTGACAGGGGACCAAATGAGCAGTTCTTC	CSARGTADRGPNEQFF
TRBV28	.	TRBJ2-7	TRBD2	TGTGCCAGCAGTCTCCCTCCCGGGACTAGCGGGAGTATTCCCTACGAGCAGTACTTC	CASSLPPGTSGSIPYEQYF
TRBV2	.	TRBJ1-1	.	TGTGCCAGCAGTGTGAAGGGGAGGGACACTGAAGCTTTCTTT	CASSVKGRDTEAFF
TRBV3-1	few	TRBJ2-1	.	TGTGCCAGCAGCCAAGACCGAAGGCAGGGGTACAATGAGCAGTTCTTC	CASSQDRRQGYNEQFF
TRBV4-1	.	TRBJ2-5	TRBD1	TGCGCCAGCAGCCAAGACCGAGGGGGCGAAGAGACCCAGTACTTC	CASSQDRGGEETQYF
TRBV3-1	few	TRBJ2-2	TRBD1	TGTGCCAGCAGCCACCGACAGGGGGACGGGGAGCTGTTTTTT	CASSHRQGDGELFF
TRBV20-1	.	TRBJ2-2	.	TGCAGTGCTAGACTTGGAAACACCGGGGAGCTGTTTTTT	CSARLGNTGELFF
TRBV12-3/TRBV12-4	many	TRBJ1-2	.	TGTGCCAGCAGTTTCGGCAGGGATAATGGCTACACCTTC	CASSFGRDNGYTF
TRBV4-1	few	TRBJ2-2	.	TGCGCCAGCAGCCAAGAGTGGGGGCTGACCGGGGAGCTGTTTTTT	CASSQEWGLTGELFF
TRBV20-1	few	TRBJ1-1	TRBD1	TGCAGTGCTAGAGAGAGGGGGCAGGGCGCTGAAGCTTTCTTT	CSARERGQGAEAFF
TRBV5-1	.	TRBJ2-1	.	TGCGCCAGCTCCGTGGAGCGGCTGGGCAATGAGCAGTTCTTC	CASSVERLGNEQFF
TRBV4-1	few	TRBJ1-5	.	TGCGCCAGCAGCGACTCTCGGGGGGCAAGCAATCAGCCCCAGCATTTT	CASSDSRGASNQPQHF
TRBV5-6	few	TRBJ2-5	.	TGTGCCAGCAGTTGGGTAATGAACCAAGAGACCCAGTACTTC	CASSWVMNQETQYF
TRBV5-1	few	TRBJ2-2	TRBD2	TGCGCCAGCAGCTTCTCCGGACTAGCGAGATACACCGGGGAGCTGTTTTTT	CASSFSGLARYTGELFF
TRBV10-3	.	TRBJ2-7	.	TGTGCCACCCGACAGCTACAATACGAGCAGTACTTC	CATRQLQYEQYF
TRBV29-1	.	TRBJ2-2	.	TGCAGCGTTGCCCCGACAGGAACCGGGGAGCTGTTTTTT	CSVAPTGTGELFF
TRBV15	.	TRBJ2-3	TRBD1	TGTGCCACCAGCACCACAGGGGGCATCACAGATACGCAGTATTTT	CATSTTGGITDTQYF
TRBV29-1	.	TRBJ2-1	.	TGCAGCGTTGTCCTTTCTAGGGGACCAACGTACAATGAGCAGTTCTTC	CSVVLSRGPTYNEQFF
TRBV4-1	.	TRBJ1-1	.	TGCGCCAGCGGAGTTCAGGGAATAAACACTGAAGCTTTCTTT	CASGVQGINTEAFF
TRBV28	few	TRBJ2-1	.	TGTGCCAGCAGTTTATGGCTAGTCAACAATGAGCAGTTCTTC	CASSLWLVNNEQFF
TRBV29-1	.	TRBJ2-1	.	TGCAGCGTTGTAAAGTTCCTTGAGCAGTTCTTC	CSVVKFLEQFF
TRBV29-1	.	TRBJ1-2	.	TGCAGCGTTGTCGGGGGGAAGGCAGGACAAAATGGCTACACCTTC	CSVVGGKAGQNGYTF
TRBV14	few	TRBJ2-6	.	TGTGCCAGCAGCCCTCCCTCTGGGGCCAACGTCCTGACTTTC	CASSPPSGANVLTF
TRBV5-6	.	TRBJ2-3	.	TGTGCCAGCAGCTCACTGGGGCGAGCTAGCACAGATACGCAGTATTTT	CASSSLGRASTDTQYF
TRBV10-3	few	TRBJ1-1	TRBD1	TGTGCCATCAGGCCCTTGACAGGGCAGAACACTGAAGCTTTCTTT	CAIRPLTGQNTEAFF
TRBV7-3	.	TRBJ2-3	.	TGTGCCAGCAGCCCCGCCTACACAGATACGCAGTATTTT	CASSPAYTDTQYF
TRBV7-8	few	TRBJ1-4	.	TGTGCCAGCAGCTTAAGCCAGGGGGAAAAACTGTTTTTT	CASSLSQGEKLFF
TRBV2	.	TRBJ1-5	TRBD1	TGTGCCAGCAGCGGACAGGGGCGAAACAATCAGCCCCAGCATTTT	CASSGQGRNNQPQHF
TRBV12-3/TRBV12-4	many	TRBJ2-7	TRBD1	TGTGCCAGCAGGCCCGGGACAGGGGACCACTACGAGCAGTACTTC	CASRPGTGDHYEQYF
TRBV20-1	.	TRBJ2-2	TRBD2	TGCAGTGCTCGTCTAGCGGGAGGGCGGAGCGGGGAGCTGTTTTTT	CSARLAGGRSGELFF
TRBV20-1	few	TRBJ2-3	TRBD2	TGCAGTGCTAGAGGGGCTAGCGGGGGGGGCACAGATACGCAGTATTTT	CSARGASGGGTDTQYF